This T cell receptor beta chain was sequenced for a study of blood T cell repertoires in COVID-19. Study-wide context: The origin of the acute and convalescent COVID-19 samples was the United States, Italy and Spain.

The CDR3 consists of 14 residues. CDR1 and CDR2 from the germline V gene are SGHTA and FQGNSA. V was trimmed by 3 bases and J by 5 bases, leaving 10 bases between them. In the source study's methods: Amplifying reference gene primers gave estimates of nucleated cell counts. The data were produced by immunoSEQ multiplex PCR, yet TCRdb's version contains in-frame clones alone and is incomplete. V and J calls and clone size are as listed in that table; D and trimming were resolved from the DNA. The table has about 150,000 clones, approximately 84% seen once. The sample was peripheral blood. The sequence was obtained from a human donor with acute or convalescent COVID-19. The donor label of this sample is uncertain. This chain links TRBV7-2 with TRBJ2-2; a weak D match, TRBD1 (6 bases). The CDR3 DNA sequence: TGTGCCAGCAGCTTCTCAACAGGGACCGGGGAGCTGTTTTTT. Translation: CASSFSTGTGELFF.